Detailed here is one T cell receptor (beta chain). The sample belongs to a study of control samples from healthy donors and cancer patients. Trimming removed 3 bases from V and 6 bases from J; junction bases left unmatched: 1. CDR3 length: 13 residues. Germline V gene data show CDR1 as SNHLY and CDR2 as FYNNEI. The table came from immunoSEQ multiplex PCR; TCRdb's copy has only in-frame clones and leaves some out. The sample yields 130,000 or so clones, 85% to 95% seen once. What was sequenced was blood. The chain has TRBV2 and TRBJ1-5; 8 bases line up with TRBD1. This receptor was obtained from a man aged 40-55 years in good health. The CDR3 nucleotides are TGTGCCAGCAGTGAGCAGGGGGCTCAGCCCCAGCATTTT. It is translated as CASSEQGAQPQHF.